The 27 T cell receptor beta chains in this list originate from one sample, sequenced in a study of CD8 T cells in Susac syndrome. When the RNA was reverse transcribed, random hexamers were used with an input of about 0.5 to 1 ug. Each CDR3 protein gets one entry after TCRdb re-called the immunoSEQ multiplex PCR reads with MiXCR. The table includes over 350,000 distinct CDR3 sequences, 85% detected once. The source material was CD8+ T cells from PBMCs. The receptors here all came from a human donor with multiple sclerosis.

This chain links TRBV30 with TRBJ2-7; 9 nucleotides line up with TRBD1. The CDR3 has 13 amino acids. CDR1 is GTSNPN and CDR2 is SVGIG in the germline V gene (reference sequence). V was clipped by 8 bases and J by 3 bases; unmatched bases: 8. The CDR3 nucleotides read TGTGCCCGGGATTTGGGACAGGGCTACGAGCAGTACTTC. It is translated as CARDLGQGYEQYF.

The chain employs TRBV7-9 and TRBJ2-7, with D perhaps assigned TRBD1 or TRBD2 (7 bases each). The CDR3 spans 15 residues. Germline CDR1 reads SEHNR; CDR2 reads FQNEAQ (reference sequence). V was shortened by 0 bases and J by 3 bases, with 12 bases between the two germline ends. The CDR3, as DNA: TGTGCCAGCAGCTTAGCTTCCAGGGGGGGCTACGAGCAGTACTTC. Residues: CASSLASRGGYEQYF.

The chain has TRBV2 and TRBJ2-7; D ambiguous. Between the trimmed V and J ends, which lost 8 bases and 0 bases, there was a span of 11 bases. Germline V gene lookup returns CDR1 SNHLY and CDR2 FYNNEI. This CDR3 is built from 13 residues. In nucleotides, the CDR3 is TGTGCCAGCCTCTCTAAAATCTCCTACGAGCAGTACTTC. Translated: CASLSKISYEQYF.

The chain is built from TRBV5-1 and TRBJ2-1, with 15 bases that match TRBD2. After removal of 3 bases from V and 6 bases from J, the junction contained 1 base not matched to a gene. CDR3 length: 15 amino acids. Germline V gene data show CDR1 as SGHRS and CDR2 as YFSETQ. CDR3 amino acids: CASSWTSGGGNEQFF. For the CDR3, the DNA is TGCGCCAGCAGCTGGACTAGCGGGGGGGGCAATGAGCAGTTCTTC.

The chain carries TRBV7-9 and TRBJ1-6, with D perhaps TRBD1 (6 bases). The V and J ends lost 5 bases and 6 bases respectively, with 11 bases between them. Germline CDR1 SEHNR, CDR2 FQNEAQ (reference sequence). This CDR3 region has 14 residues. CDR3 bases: TGTGCCAGCAGCCGGACAGACCTTAATTCACCCCTCCACTTT. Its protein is CASSRTDLNSPLHF.

In DNA form, the CDR3 reads TGTGCCAGCAGCCCCTTGTCAGGGCGAACCGGGGAGCTGTTTTTT. The encoded protein is CASSPLSGRTGELFF. The rearrangement links TRBV7-2 to TRBJ2-2; the D gene is possibly TRBD1 (5 bases). Germline assignment: CDR1 SGHTA and CDR2 FQGNSA. The CDR3 runs to 15 residues. V was clipped by 5 bases and J by 5 bases, with 15 bases between them.

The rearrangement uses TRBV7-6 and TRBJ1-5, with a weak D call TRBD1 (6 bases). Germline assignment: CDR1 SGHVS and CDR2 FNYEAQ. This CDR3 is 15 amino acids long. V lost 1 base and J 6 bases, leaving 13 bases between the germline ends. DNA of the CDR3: TGTGCCAGCAGCTTAGAAGGGGGACCGGGTCAGCCCCAGCATTTT. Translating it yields CASSLEGGPGQPQHF.

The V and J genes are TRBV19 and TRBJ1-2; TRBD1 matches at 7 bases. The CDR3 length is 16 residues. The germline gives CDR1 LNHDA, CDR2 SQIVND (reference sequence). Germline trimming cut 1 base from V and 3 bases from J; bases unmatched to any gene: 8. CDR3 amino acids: CASSIGDSYPDYGYTF. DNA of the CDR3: TGTGCCAGTAGTATAGGGGACAGCTACCCGGACTATGGCTACACCTTC.

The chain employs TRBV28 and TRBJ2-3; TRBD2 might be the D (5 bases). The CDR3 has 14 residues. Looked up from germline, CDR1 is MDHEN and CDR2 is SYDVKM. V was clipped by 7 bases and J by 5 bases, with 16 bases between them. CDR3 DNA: TGTGCCAGCACCTTACGGGGTGGCATAGATACGCAGTATTTT. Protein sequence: CASTLRGGIDTQYF.

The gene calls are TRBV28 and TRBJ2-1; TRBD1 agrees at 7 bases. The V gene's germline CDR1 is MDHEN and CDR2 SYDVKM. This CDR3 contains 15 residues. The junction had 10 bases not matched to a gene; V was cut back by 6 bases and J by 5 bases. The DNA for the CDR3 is TGTGCCAGCAGCCCCGACAGGGAACCTAACAATGAGCAGTTCTTC. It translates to CASSPDREPNNEQFF.

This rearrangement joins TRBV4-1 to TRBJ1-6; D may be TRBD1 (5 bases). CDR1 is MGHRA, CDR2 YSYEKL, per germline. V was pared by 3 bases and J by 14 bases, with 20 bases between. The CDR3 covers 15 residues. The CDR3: CASSQGPRSPSSLHF. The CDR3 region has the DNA TGCGCCAGCAGCCAGGGGCCCCGAAGTCCTTCTTCCCTCCACTTT.

As DNA, the CDR3 is TGTGCCAGCACCCAGGACCGCAATGAGCAGTTCTTC. Protein: CASTQDRNEQFF. This chain connects TRBV11-2 to TRBJ2-1; no clear D gene. The V gene's germline CDR1 is SGHAT and CDR2 FQNNGV. The CDR3 has 12 amino acids. Trimming pared 7 bases from V and 6 bases from J, leaving 10 bases between.

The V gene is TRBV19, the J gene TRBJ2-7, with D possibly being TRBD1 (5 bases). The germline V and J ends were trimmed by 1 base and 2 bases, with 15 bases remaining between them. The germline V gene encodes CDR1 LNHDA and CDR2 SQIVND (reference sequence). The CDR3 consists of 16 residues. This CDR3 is CASSIVMTDWPYEQYF. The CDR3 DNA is TGTGCCAGTAGTATAGTTATGACAGATTGGCCCTACGAGCAGTACTTC.

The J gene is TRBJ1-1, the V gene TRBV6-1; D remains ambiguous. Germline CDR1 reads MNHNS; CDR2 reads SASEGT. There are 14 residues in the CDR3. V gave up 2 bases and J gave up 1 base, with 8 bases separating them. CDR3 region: CASSEKEENTEAFF. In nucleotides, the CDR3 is TGTGCCAGCAGTGAAAAGGAAGAGAACACTGAAGCTTTCTTT.

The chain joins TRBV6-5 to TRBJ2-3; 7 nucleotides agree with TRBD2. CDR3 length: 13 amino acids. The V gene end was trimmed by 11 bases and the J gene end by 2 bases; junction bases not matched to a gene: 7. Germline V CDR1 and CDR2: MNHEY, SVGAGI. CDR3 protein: CASRGSLTDTQYF. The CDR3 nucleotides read TGTGCCTCGCGGGGGTCCCTCACAGATACGCAGTATTTT.

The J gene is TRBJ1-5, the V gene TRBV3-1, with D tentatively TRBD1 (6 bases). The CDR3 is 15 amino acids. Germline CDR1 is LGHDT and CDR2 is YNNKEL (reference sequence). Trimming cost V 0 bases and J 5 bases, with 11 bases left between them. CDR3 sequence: CASSQDSGDDQPQHF. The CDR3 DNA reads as TGTGCCAGCAGCCAAGATTCAGGGGATGATCAGCCCCAGCATTTT.

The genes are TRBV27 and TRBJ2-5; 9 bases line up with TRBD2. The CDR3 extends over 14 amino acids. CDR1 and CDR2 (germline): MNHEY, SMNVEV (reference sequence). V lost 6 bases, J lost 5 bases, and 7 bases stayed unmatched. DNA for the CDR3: TGTGCCAGCAGAATTAGCGGGAGCCCTGAGACCCAGTACTTC. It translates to CASRISGSPETQYF.

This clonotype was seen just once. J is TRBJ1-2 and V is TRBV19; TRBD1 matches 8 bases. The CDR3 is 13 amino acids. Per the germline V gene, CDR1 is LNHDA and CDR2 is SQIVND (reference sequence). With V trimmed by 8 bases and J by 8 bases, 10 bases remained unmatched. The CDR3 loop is CASQGQVHFGYTF. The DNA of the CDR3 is TGTGCCAGTCAGGGACAGGTCCATTTCGGCTACACCTTC.

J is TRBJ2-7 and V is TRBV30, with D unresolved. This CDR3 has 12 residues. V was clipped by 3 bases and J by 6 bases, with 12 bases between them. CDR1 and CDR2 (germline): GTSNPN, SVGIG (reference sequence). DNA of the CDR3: TGTGCCTGGAGATCCCAAAGCCCCGAGCAGTACTTC. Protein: CAWRSQSPEQYF. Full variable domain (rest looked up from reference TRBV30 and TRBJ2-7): SQTIHQWPATLVQPVGSPLSLECTVEGTSNPNLYWYRQAAGRGLQLLFYSVGIGQISSEVPQNLSASRPQDRQFILSSKKLLLSDSGFYLCAWRSQSPEQYFGPGTRLTVT.

The DNA for the CDR3 is TGTGCCAGCAGTTTACGGACAGGGGGCTTCTACGAGCAGTACTTC. Encoded protein: CASSLRTGGFYEQYF. The genes are TRBV27 and TRBJ2-7; TRBD1 agrees at 11 bases. V was pared by 2 bases and J by 3 bases, with 3 bases of the junction left unmatched. In germline, CDR1 is MNHEY, CDR2 SMNVEV (reference sequence). CDR3 length equals 15 residues.

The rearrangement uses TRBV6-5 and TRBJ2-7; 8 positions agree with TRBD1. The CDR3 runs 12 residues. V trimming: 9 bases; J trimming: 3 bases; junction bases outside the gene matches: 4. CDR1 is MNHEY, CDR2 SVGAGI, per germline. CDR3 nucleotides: TGTGCCAGTCAGGGGGCGGGCTACGAGCAGTACTTC. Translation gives CASQGAGYEQYF.

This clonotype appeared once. The CDR3 protein is CSAPGTSLSEQYF. CDR3 in DNA: TGCAGTGCCCCTGGGACTAGCTTGAGCGAGCAGTACTTC. The rearrangement links TRBV20-1 to TRBJ2-7, with TRBD2 matching 9 bases. After removal of 6 bases from V and 6 bases from J, the junction contained 9 bases not matched to a gene. There are 13 residues in the CDR3. The germline CDR1 and CDR2 sequences are DFQATT and SNEGSKA (reference sequence).

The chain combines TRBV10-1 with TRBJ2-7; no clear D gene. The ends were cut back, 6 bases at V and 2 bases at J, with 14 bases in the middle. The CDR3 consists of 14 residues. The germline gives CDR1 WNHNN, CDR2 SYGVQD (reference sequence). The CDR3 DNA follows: TGCGCCAGCAGCGATCCGGGCCCAACCTACGAGCAGTACTTC. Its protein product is CASSDPGPTYEQYF.

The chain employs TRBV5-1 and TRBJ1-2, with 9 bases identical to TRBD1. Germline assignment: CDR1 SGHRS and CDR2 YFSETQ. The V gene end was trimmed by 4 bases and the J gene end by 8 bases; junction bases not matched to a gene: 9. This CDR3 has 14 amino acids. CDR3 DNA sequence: TGCGCCAGCAGCGCCCCCGGGACAGGGCTCGGCTACACCTTC. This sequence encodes CASSAPGTGLGYTF.

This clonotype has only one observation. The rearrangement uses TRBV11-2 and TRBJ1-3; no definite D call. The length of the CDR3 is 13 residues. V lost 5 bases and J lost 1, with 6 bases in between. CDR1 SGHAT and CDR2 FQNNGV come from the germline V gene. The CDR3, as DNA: TGTGCCAGCAGCCTCCGGTCTGGAAACACCATATATTTT. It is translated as CASSLRSGNTIYF.

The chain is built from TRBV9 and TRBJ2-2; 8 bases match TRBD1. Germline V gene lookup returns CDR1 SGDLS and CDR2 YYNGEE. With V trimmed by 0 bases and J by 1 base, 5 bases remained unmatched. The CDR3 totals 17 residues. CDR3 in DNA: TGTGCCAGCAGCGTAGGCTCGGACAGGGTGAACACCGGGGAGCTGTTTTTT. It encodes CASSVGSDRVNTGELFF.

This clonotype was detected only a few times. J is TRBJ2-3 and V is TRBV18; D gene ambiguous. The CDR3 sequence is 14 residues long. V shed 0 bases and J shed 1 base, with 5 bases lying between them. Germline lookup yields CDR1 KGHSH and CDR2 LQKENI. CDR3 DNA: TGTGCCAGCTCACCACCGCAGGGCACAGATACGCAGTATTTT. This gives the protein CASSPPQGTDTQYF.